This entry concerns a single TCR beta chain. Antigen specificity is unknown. At one boundary the junction diverges from the germline segment, which might be a read error. These data are taken from a study of post-analysis software for immune sequencing data. Looking at the study overall: Relapsing-remitting, secondary progressive and progressive-relapsing courses of multiple sclerosis were included.

Unique-molecular-identifier-tagged TCR beta cDNA libraries were used. Input amounts of roughly 0.9 to 10 million T cells were used. These gave about 500,000 cDNA molecules, so each molecule approximated one T cell. TCRdb re-analysed the PCR reads in MiXCR, keeping a single row per CDR3 protein. The repertoire holds 750,000 to 950,000 distinct CDR3 sequences, with about 57% as singletons. Study-wide results and caveats: Controls showed significantly higher normalized Chao1 diversity than did multiple sclerosis patients.

This sequence originates from a girl between 10 and 17 years old with multiple sclerosis. Sequencing was carried out using blood.

The CDR3 region has the DNA TGCAGTGCTAGAGTACGACCTACAAGCACAGATACGCGGTATTTT. Its translation is CSARVRPTSTDTRYF. The chain is built from TRBV20-1 and TRBJ2-3; D gene ambiguous. The germline V gene has CDR1 DFQATT and CDR2 SNEGSKA (reference sequence). There are 15 residues in the CDR3.